This T cell receptor (beta chain) was identified in a study of shared clonotypes between healthy human individuals. Notes on the study in general: Roughly 5% of naive CD4 clonotypes were common to a handful of donors.

About this clone: Antigen specificity is unknown.

The method was immunoSEQ multiplex PCR; TCRdb's version includes in-frame clones alone and lacks a portion of them. This sample has 1.5 million to 2.5 million clones, with about 95% found just once. V gave up 1 base and J gave up 3 bases, with 14 bases separating them. The V gene's germline CDR1 is MNHNS and CDR2 SASEGT. The length of the CDR3 is 16 residues. Naive CD8 cells comprised CD45RO-negative, CCR7-positively selected cells, excluding terminally differentiated effector memory CD45RA+ cells. Each sample came from a Caucasian adult donor living in Nashville, Tennessee. V gene TRBV6-1 combines with J gene TRBJ2-3; D is perhaps TRBD2 (6 bases). Sequences were obtained from naive CD8+ T cells sorted from blood. This sequence was found in a young man in good health. CDR3 DNA: TGTGCCAGCAGTGAAGGAGGCGGGGCCTGGACAGATACGCAGTATTTT. Amino acids: CASSEGGGAWTDTQYF.